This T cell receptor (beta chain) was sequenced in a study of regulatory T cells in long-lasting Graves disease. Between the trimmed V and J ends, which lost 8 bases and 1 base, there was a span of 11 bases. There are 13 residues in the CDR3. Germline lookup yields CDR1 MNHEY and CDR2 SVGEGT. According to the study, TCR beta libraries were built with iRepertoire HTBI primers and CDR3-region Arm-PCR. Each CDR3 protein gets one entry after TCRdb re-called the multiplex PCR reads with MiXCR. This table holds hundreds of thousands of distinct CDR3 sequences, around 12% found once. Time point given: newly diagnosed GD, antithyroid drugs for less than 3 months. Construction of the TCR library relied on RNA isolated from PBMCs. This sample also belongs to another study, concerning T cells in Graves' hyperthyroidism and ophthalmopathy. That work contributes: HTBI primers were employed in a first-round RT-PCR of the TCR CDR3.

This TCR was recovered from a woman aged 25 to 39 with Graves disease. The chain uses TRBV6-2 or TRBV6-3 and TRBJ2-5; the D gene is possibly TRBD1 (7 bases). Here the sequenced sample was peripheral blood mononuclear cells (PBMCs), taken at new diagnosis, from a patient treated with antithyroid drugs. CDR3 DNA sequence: TGTGCCAGCGGCAGGGGGGTCCAAGAGACCCAGTACTTC. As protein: CASGRGVQETQYF.